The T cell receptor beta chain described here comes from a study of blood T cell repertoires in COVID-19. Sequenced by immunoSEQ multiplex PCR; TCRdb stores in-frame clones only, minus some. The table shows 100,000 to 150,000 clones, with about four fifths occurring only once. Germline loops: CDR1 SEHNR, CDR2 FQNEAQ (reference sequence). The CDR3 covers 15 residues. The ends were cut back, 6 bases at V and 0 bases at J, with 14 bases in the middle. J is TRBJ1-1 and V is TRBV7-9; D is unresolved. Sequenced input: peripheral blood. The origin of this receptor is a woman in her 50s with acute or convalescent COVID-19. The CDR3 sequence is CASSRERRLNTEAFF. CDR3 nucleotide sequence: TGTGCCAGCAGTCGAGAAAGGAGATTGAACACTGAAGCTTTCTTT.